Included here is one T cell receptor beta chain sequence, with context. Its target is not known. This entry belongs to a study of cytomegalovirus exposure and HLA in healthy donors. This PCR relied on a set of 60 Vbeta primers and 13 Jbeta primers. TCRdb's copy holds only in-frame clones and misses some; the assay was immunoSEQ multiplex PCR. The sample gives 150,000 to 200,000 clones, 80% of which show up once; around 5% is in the top ten. The V and J ends lost 0 bases and 1 base respectively, with 10 bases between them. This CDR3 has 15 amino acids. Germline-derived CDR1 and CDR2 are SGHRS and YFSETQ. General study points: In terms of immune exposure information, only CMV serostatus was available.

This receptor was obtained from a man aged 25-45 years in good health and CMV-seronegative. Sequencing was carried out using PBMCs. This sequence joins TRBV5-1 and TRBJ1-1; possibly TRBD1 for D (5 bases). CDR3 in amino acids: CASSLVPGQNTEAFF. The CDR3 nucleotides are TGCGCCAGCAGCTTGGTCCCAGGGCAGAACACTGAAGCTTTCTTT.